The text below deals with one T cell receptor (beta chain). Its cognate antigen is unknown. The method was immunoSEQ multiplex PCR; TCRdb's version includes in-frame clones alone and lacks a portion of them. The sample has 98,000 or so clones, roughly 95% seen once. This entry is derived from a study of OX40 agonist ivuxolimab in advanced cancers. Study at large: Patients were treated with intravenous ivuxolimab, dosed at 0.01 to 10 mg/kg and infused every 2 weeks. Enrollees could have had prior anti-PD-1, anti-PD-L1 or anti-CTLA-4 therapy, which approximately 40% had received. Study-wide results and limits: No determination was made of the antigen specificity of the expanded peripheral T cells.

The V and J ends lost 7 bases and 1 base respectively, with 14 bases between them. The CDR3 sequence is 14 residues long. CDR1 and CDR2 from the germline V gene are SGHKS and YYEKEE (reference sequence). The genes are TRBV5-5 and TRBJ1-1; D is unresolved. This sample comprised CD4+ or CD8+ T cells sorted from blood, obtained in a trial of the OX40 agonist ivuxolimab. This TCR came from an adult with an advanced solid tumor such as melanoma, head and neck, liver or kidney cancer. The CDR3 region has the DNA TGTGCCAGCTCTTACCCCCCCGGGAACACTGAAGCTTTCTTT. It yields the protein CASSYPPGNTEAFF.